This TCR beta chain emerged from a study of shared clonotypes between healthy human individuals. Whole-study findings and limits: Clonotypes not shared had lower generation probabilities than those common to all four donors.

The CDR3 totals 17 residues. The germline V gene has CDR1 SQVTM and CDR2 ANQGSEA. Trimming removed 7 bases at V and 6 bases at J, with 28 bases between. Repertoires were generated with immunoSEQ multiplex PCR, while TCRdb's copy carries only in-frame clones and drops some. The sample records approximately 1.5 million clones, just under 99% being singletons. Splitting the CD4+ cells yielded a CD45RA+ naive subset and a CD45RA-negative memory subset. This clone was seen a single time. What it binds is unknown. This clonotype was obtained from a man aged 25-45 years in good health. Sequences were obtained from naive CD4+ T cells sorted from blood. The subset was: CD45RA+ positively selected. This chain connects TRBV29-1 to TRBJ2-1, with D perhaps matching TRBD2 (6 bases). In DNA form, the CDR3 reads TGCAGCGGGAAGATGGGCTCTAGCGAGCTACCCCGCAATGAGCAGTTCTTC. Translation: CSGKMGSSELPRNEQFF.